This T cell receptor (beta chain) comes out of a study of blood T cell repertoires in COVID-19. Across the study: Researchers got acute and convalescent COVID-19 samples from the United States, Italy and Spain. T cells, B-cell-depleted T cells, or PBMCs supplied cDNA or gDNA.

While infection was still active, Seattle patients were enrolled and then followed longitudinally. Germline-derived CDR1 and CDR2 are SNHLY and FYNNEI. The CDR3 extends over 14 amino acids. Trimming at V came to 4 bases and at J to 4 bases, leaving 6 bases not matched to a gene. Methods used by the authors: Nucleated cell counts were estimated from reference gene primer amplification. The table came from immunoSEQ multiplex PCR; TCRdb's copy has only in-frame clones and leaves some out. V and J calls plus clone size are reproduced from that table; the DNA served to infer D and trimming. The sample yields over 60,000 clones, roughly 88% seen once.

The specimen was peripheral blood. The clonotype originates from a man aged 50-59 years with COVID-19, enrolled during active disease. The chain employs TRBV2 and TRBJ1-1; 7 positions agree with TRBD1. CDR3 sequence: CASSGQGIGTEAFF. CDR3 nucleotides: TGTGCCAGCAGTGGACAGGGAATTGGCACTGAAGCTTTCTTT.